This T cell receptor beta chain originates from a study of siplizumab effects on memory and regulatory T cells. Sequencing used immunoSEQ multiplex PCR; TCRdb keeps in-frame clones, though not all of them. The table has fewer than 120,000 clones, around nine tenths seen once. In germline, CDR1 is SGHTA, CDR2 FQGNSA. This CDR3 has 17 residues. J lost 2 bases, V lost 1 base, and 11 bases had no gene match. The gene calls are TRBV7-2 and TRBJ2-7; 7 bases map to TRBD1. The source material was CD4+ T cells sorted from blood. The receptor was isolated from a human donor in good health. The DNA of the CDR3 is TGTGCCAGCAGCTTAGAGGTTATCAGGGGGTGGCCCTACGAGCAGTACTTC. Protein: CASSLEVIRGWPYEQYF.